The 24 T cell receptor beta chains presented below share a single source sample, sequenced in a study of shared clonotypes between healthy human individuals. CD8 cells regarded as naive lacked CD45RO, were positively chosen for CCR7, and omitted terminally differentiated effector memory CD45RA+ cells. Produced via immunoSEQ multiplex PCR; TCRdb's table is partial and in-frame only. This table has around 2,000,000 clones, just over 90% appearing once. The source material was naive CD8+ T cells from PBMCs. The origin of the receptors is a man aged 18 to 35 in good health. Some clones in this sample may be carry-over from other donors' samples.

The chain combines TRBV4-3 with TRBJ1-4; a weak D match, TRBD1 (5 bases). This CDR3 has 18 amino acids. The V end lost 0 bases, the J end lost 12 bases, and 26 bases lay between the germline ends. The germline CDR1 and CDR2 sequences are LGHNA and YSLEER. This CDR3 is CASSQDSWREGTPVQLFF. The CDR3 DNA sequence: TGCGCCAGCAGCCAAGATTCATGGAGGGAGGGGACCCCCGTTCAACTGTTTTTT.

The J gene is TRBJ2-7, the V gene TRBV6-1, with TRBD2 matching over 9 bases. The germline V gene has CDR1 MNHNS and CDR2 SASEGT. The CDR3 covers 15 residues. V shed 4 bases and J 3 bases; nucleotides not matched to a gene: 7. The CDR3, as DNA: TGTGCCAGCAGTGGAGCTAGCGGGAAGGGCTACGAGCAGTACTTC. This codes for CASSGASGKGYEQYF.

The rearrangement uses TRBV27 and TRBJ2-2; weak D call: TRBD1 (5 bases). Trimming removed 0 bases at V and 13 bases at J, with 9 bases between. Germline V gene lookup returns CDR1 MNHEY and CDR2 SMNVEV (reference sequence). The CDR3 is 12 residues long. The CDR3 sequence is CASSLSKGRLFF. Written as DNA, the CDR3 is TGTGCCAGCAGTTTATCGAAGGGGCGGCTGTTTTTT.

About this clone: The sample contains more than one DNA sequence encoding this CDR3. The V call is TRBV7-9, the J call TRBJ2-3; 16 nucleotides match TRBD2. CDR3 length equals 17 residues. Trimming took 4 bases from V and 0 from J; bases not matched to a gene: 1. CDR1 is SEHNR and CDR2 is FQNEAQ in the germline V gene (reference sequence). CDR3 nucleotide sequence: TGTGCCAGCAGCTCGGGACTAGCGGGAGGGAGCACAGATACGCAGTATTTT. This encodes CASSSGLAGGSTDTQYF.

The V and J genes are TRBV7-8 and TRBJ1-1; TRBD1 matches at 7 bases. This CDR3 has 14 residues. CDR1 SGHVS and CDR2 FQNEAQ come from the germline V gene. Losses at the gene ends were 4 bases for V and 6 bases for J; bases not matched to a gene: 8. The CDR3 bases are TGTGCCAGCAGCTCCCCTGGACAGGCCGCTGAAGCTTTCTTT. Translated: CASSSPGQAAEAFF.

The chain is built from TRBV7-8 and TRBJ1-2; D gene uncertain. This CDR3 comprises 12 residues. Trimming shortened V by 5 bases and J by 2 bases, and 6 bases separated the two germline ends. Per the germline V gene, CDR1 is SGHVS and CDR2 is FQNEAQ. In DNA, the CDR3 is TGTGCCAGCAGCCCTAGGAACTATGGCTACACCTTC. It encodes CASSPRNYGYTF.

Remarks on this clone: This CDR3 fails to terminate in the conserved phenylalanine or tryptophan, so it likely reflects a read error. The DNA is left out, because the CDR3 cannot be placed on it with certainty; the CDR3 is given as TCRdb lists it. CDR3 region: CASPGPTI. The rearrangement uses TRBV2 and TRBJ1-1. The CDR3 totals 8 residues, both ends included. In germline, CDR1 is SNHLY, CDR2 FYNNEI.

The chain employs TRBV27 and TRBJ2-7; 7 bases are shared with TRBD2. V shed 2 bases and J 5 bases; nucleotides not matched to a gene: 6. The CDR3 is 14 amino acids. The germline gives CDR1 MNHEY, CDR2 SMNVEV (reference sequence). The CDR3 region has the DNA TGTGCCAGCAGTTTAGGACTAGGCGCGAACGAGCAGTACTTC. Its translation is CASSLGLGANEQYF.

This chain uses TRBV9 with TRBJ1-1; weak D call: TRBD1 (5 bases). The CDR3 loop spans 14 amino acids. Trimming took off 0 bases at V and 6 bases at J, with 12 bases between the two ends. Germline-derived CDR1 and CDR2 are SGDLS and YYNGEE. This chain's CDR3 is CASSVAQRDAEAFF. In DNA form, the CDR3 reads TGTGCCAGCAGCGTAGCCCAAAGGGACGCTGAAGCTTTCTTT. Looking up the rest from reference TRBV9 and TRBJ1-1 gives the full variable domain: DSGVTQTPKHLITATGQRVTLRCSPRSGDLSVYWYQQSLDQGLQFLIQYYNGEERAKGNILERFSAQQFPDLHSELNLSSLELGDSALYFCASSVAQRDAEAFFGQGTRLTVV.

This chain uses TRBV7-2 with TRBJ2-7; D is perhaps TRBD2 (5 bases). The ends were cut back, 6 bases at V and 3 bases at J, with 9 bases in the middle. The CDR3 is 12 amino acids. Germline-derived CDR1 and CDR2 are SGHTA and FQGNSA. The DNA of the CDR3 is TGTGCCAGCAGGTACGAGGGCTACGAGCAGTACTTC. Its translation is CASRYEGYEQYF.

The V call is TRBV5-8, the J call TRBJ2-7, with 7 bases aligning to TRBD2. From germline, CDR1 is SGHTS and CDR2 YDEGEE. Trimming removed 5 bases from V and 3 bases from J; junction bases left unmatched: 5. The CDR3 has 13 residues. The CDR3 region is CASRQGGSYEQYF. The CDR3 nucleotides read TGTGCCAGCAGGCAGGGCGGGAGCTACGAGCAGTACTTC. Using reference TRBV5-8 and TRBJ2-7 for the parts outside the CDR3, the full variable domain is EAGVTQSPTHLIKTRGQQATLRCSPISGHTSVYWYQQALGLGLQFLLWYDEGEERNRGNFPPRFSGRQFPNYSSELNVNALELEDSALYLCASRQGGSYEQYFGPGTRLTVT.

The V call is TRBV4-1, the J call TRBJ1-1, with D possibly matching TRBD1 (6 bases). Trimming took off 3 bases at V and 5 bases at J, with 13 bases between the two ends. The CDR3 sequence is 14 residues long. CDR1 MGHRA and CDR2 YSYEKL come from the germline V gene. The CDR3 bases are TGCGCCAGCAGCCAGAGGGGGGGCAGAACTGAAGCTTTCTTT. It yields the protein CASSQRGGRTEAFF.

The chain combines TRBV10-2 with TRBJ2-7; D is unresolved. This CDR3 is built from 14 residues. Germline loops: CDR1 WSHSY, CDR2 SAAADI. Trimming left V 7 bases short and J 2 bases short, with 15 bases between. CDR3: CASTPLGGPYEQYF. In nucleotides, the CDR3 is TGCGCCAGCACCCCTCTGGGTGGTCCCTACGAGCAGTACTTC.

A word on this clone: The junction shows a germline mismatch at one end, possibly a read error. The same CDR3 also results from other DNA sequences found in this sample. The chain links TRBV30 to TRBJ1-1; tentatively, D is TRBD1 (5 bases). This CDR3 is 13 amino acids long. Germline V gene lookup returns CDR1 GTSNPN and CDR2 SVGIG (reference sequence). CDR3 protein: CAWSVRGHTEAFF. CDR3 bases: TGTGCCTGGAGTGTGAGGGGTCACACTGAAGCCTTCTTT.

V and J are TRBV4-1 and TRBJ2-7; 7 positions agree with TRBD1. This CDR3 is 15 amino acids long. CDR1 and CDR2 from the germline V gene are MGHRA and YSYEKL. The trim removed 3 bases at V and 0 bases at J, leaving 5 bases unmatched. DNA for the CDR3: TGCGCCAGCAGCCACCCGACAGGGAACTCCTACGAGCAGTACTTC. Translated: CASSHPTGNSYEQYF.

About this clone itself: Additional DNA sequences in this sample encode the identical CDR3. This chain uses TRBV5-1 with TRBJ2-7; 7 nucleotides match TRBD1. This CDR3 is built from 13 residues. V shed 2 bases, J shed 3 bases, and the junction held 2 bases outside the gene matches. CDR1 is SGHRS and CDR2 is YFSETQ in the germline V gene. The CDR3 region has the DNA TGCGCCAGCAGCTTTGGGACAGTCTACGAGCAGTACTTC. It translates to CASSFGTVYEQYF. The full variable domain, with the rest looked up from reference TRBV5-1 and TRBJ2-7, is KAGVTQTPRYLIKTRGQQVTLSCSPISGHRSVSWYQQTPGQGLQFLFEYFSETQRNKGNFPGRFSGRQFSNSRSEMNVSTLELGDSALYLCASSFGTVYEQYFGPGTRLTVT.

This clone is a singleton in its sample. This chain uses TRBV5-6 with TRBJ2-7, with 8 bases identical to TRBD2. The V gene's germline CDR1 is SGHDT and CDR2 YYEEEE. This CDR3 spans 17 amino acids. J gave up 6 bases and V 4 bases, and 18 bases lay outside the gene matches. The CDR3 spells CASSLASAGLGLGEQYF. The CDR3 DNA is TGTGCCAGCAGCCTGGCCTCTGCGGGACTAGGTTTGGGCGAGCAGTACTTC.

With regard to this clone: A read error is likely, as this CDR3 ends without the conserved phenylalanine or tryptophan. The chain is built from TRBV7-9 and TRBJ1-1; D not certain. The CDR3 contains 14 residues. V dropped 7 bases and J dropped 1 base, with 13 bases sitting between them. CDR1 and CDR2 from the germline V gene are SEHNR and FQNEAQ (reference sequence). CDR3 protein: CASTRSPTNTEAFS. The CDR3 bases are TGTGCCAGCACCCGATCCCCAACGAACACTGAAGCTTTCTCT.

The chain joins TRBV29-1 to TRBJ2-1; 11 nucleotides agree with TRBD2. Germline V gene sequence: CDR1 SQVTM, CDR2 ANQGSEA. The V gene end was trimmed by 7 bases and the J gene end by 7 bases; junction bases not matched to a gene: 9. The CDR3 has 14 amino acids. The CDR3 nucleotides read TGCAGCGCCTCGGGACTAGCGGCCGGAAATGAGCAGTTCTTC. This sequence encodes CSASGLAAGNEQFF.

The chain is built from TRBV7-9 and TRBJ1-1; 9 bases match TRBD1. CDR3 length: 16 residues. The V segment lost 4 bases and the J segment 3 bases; nucleotides outside the gene matches: 9. Germline V gene sequence: CDR1 SEHNR, CDR2 FQNEAQ (reference sequence). This CDR3 is CASSSTGTGTYTEAFF. CDR3 DNA: TGTGCCAGCAGCTCCACCGGGACAGGGACATACACTGAAGCTTTCTTT.

In its sample, this clone was seen a few times. This chain joins TRBV2 and TRBJ1-2; D might be TRBD1 (5 bases). CDR3 length: 12 residues. Germline CDR1 reads SNHLY; CDR2 reads FYNNEI. Trimming removed 7 bases at V and 3 bases at J, with 9 bases between. The CDR3 reads CASTQAHYGYTF. CDR3 DNA: TGTGCCAGCACACAGGCCCACTATGGCTACACCTTC.

CDR3 nucleotide sequence: TGTGCCAGCAGTCTCCATGGGACTAGCGGGATGATTTTCGAGCAGTACTTC. Encoded protein: CASSLHGTSGMIFEQYF. This rearrangement joins TRBV27 to TRBJ2-7, with 13 bases identical to TRBD2. V was clipped by 5 bases and J by 6 bases; unmatched bases: 13. In germline, CDR1 is MNHEY, CDR2 SMNVEV (reference sequence). The CDR3 totals 17 residues.

This chain connects TRBV29-1 to TRBJ1-2, with D perhaps matching TRBD1 (6 bases). V lost 3 bases and J 4 bases, leaving 9 bases between the germline ends. Germline V gene lookup returns CDR1 SQVTM and CDR2 ANQGSEA. This CDR3 comprises 12 residues. In nucleotides, the CDR3 is TGCAGCGTTGAGAGGGGGTTCTATGGCTACACCTTC. Encoded protein: CSVERGFYGYTF.

This CDR3 is CASSSARTGGVYEQYF. The CDR3 DNA sequence: TGTGCCAGCAGTTCCGCTCGGACAGGGGGCGTCTACGAGCAGTACTTC. The V call is TRBV6-5, the J call TRBJ2-7; TRBD1 matches 11 bases. Trimming cost V 4 bases and J 3 bases; bases outside gene matches: 8. This CDR3 contains 16 residues. Germline CDR1 reads MNHEY; CDR2 reads SVGAGI.